This record looks at one T cell receptor beta chain sequence and its context. These data belong to a study of T cell changes during pregnancy in multiple sclerosis. CDR1 and CDR2 (germline): SGHVS, FQNEAQ. V dropped 1 base and J dropped 6; count of bases not matched to a gene: 7. The CDR3 is 15 amino acids. Assay used: immunoSEQ multiplex PCR; TCRdb lists only in-frame clones, some missing. The data hold approximately 99,000 clones, with over 85% observed a single time. The sequenced sample was peripheral blood, obtained after pregnancy. The clonotype comes from a female donor with multiple sclerosis, enrolled in a pregnancy study. The chain is built from TRBV7-8 and TRBJ2-7, with TRBD2 identical over 9 bases. This CDR3 reads CASSLVAGEGTEQYF. The CDR3 DNA is TGTGCCAGCAGCTTAGTAGCGGGAGAGGGGACCGAGCAGTACTTC.